Reported below is one T cell receptor beta chain. What antigen it recognizes has not been identified. Per-base quality was not reported, and no clone a single base away is much larger than it. This entry belongs to a study of OX40 agonist ivuxolimab in advanced cancers. Regarding the complete study: Ivuxolimab was a fully human IgG2 agonistic monoclonal antibody targeting the costimulatory receptor OX40 (CD134). Patients were allowed to have had prior anti-PD-1, anti-PD-L1 or anti-CTLA-4 therapy, and 30% to 40% of the dose-escalation patients had been treated with checkpoint inhibitors. Three dose-escalation patients achieved partial responses, one with hepatocellular carcinoma and two with cutaneous melanoma. The point of sequencing TCRbeta in the periphery was to test whether ivuxolimab changed TCR sequence diversity and drove clonal T-cell expansion. In the dose-escalation cohort, roughly 80% of patients were male, and the mean age was roughly 60 years, with a range of 23 to 79. Intravenous ivuxolimab was administered to patients every 2 weeks at six dose levels: 0.01, 0.1, 0.3, 1.5, 3 and 10 mg/kg. Among the approximately 54 dose-escalation patients, 19 had hepatocellular carcinoma, around 15 melanoma, 9 renal cell carcinoma and 9 head and neck cancer. The paper reports the monotherapy dose-escalation portion (N of about 51 patients) of the phase I ivuxolimab trial. Beyond this particular receptor, the publication reports: In the 0.1-3.0 mg/kg groups, partial responders had among the lowest normalized peripheral clonal expansion, particularly in CD8+ T cells. Low levels of normalized T-cell clonal expansion were also shown by some nonresponding patients. At doses of 0.1 to 3.0 mg/kg, clonal expansion of both CD4+ and CD8+ blood T cells was observed from baseline to week 6. After ivuxolimab, expanded clones were on average more numerous among CD8+ T cells than among CD4+ T cells. The antigen specificity of the peripheral T cells that underwent clonal expansion was not determined.

The trial excluded patients who had a history of autoimmune disease or were on systemic immunosuppression. In every dose cohort, peripheral blood was drawn for TCR sequencing at baseline, cycle 4 day 1, and cycle 7 day 1. The samples were drawn from a first-in-human, open-label, multicenter phase I dose-escalation trial of ivuxolimab. Adults with locally advanced or metastatic melanoma, renal cell, hepatocellular, or head and neck squamous cell carcinoma were enrolled in the trial. Before TCR sequencing, CD4+ T cells and CD8+ T cells were sorted from peripheral blood as separate populations. For sequencing of the TCRbeta CDR3 region, genomic DNA was extracted from the sorted cells. TCRbeta CDR3 regions were sequenced using the immunoSEQ Assay. The source is immuneACCESS, and TCRdb retained only in-frame sequences with V and J called. Part of the clones is not carried over; for the studies checked, unresolved V genes explain less than half of this, and the remainder is unexplained. This sample lists 50,000 or so clones; around four fifths were detected once. The ten largest clonotypes hold around 0.71% of the sample.

Trimmed from V: 6 bases; trimmed from J: 1 base; junction bases lacking a gene match: 8. Its CDR3 holds 15 amino acids, cysteine through phenylalanine. Only CDR3 DNA is held: 45 bases, read in frame from base 1. The germline V gene gives CDR1 as MDHEN and CDR2 as SYDVKM. The V and J segments used are TRBV28 and TRBJ1-1; 7 central bases correspond to TRBD1. The sequence came from an adult with an advanced solid tumor such as melanoma, head and neck, liver or kidney cancer. Specimen: CD4+ or CD8+ T cells sorted from blood, collected in a trial of the OX40 agonist ivuxolimab. The bases read TGTGCCAGCAGGCTGTTTTCAGGGGGGAACACTGAAGCTTTCTTT. This sequence encodes CASRLFSGGNTEAFF.